The 22 T cell receptor beta chains below come from one sample, sequenced in a study of cytomegalovirus exposure and HLA in healthy donors. It was with 60 Vbeta and 13 Jbeta primers that the PCR ran. Repertoires were generated with immunoSEQ multiplex PCR, while TCRdb's copy carries only in-frame clones and drops some. The table includes roughly 150,000 clones, roughly 80% detected once. What was sequenced was PBMCs. The receptors here all came from a male donor in good health and CMV-seronegative.

This chain links TRBV2 with TRBJ2-7; TRBD1 aligns across 10 bases. Germline-derived CDR1 and CDR2 are SNHLY and FYNNEI. The CDR3 consists of 16 residues. V dropped 6 bases and J dropped 3; count of bases not matched to a gene: 11. The CDR3, as DNA: TGTGCCAGCAGGATCGGTGACAGGGGGCTCCTCTACGAGCAGTACTTC. Its protein is CASRIGDRGLLYEQYF.

The J gene is TRBJ2-2, the V gene TRBV10-1; D is uncertain. V dropped 3 bases and J dropped 1 base, with 6 bases sitting between them. The CDR3 contains 14 residues. Germline loops: CDR1 WNHNN, CDR2 SYGVQD (reference sequence). The CDR3 DNA follows: TGCGCCAGCAGTGAAGCGAAGAACACCGGGGAGCTGTTTTTT. This gives the protein CASSEAKNTGELFF.

The chain has TRBV5-6 and TRBJ1-2; D unclear. CDR1 SGHDT and CDR2 YYEEEE come from the germline V gene. This CDR3 region has 15 residues. Trimming left V 4 bases short and J 8 bases short, with 21 bases between. Written as DNA, the CDR3 is TGTGCCAGCAGCCCGTTTCGGGGTACGACGTACGGCTACACCTTC. It translates to CASSPFRGTTYGYTF.

This chain links TRBV5-4 with TRBJ2-3; tentative D call: TRBD1 (6 bases). In germline, CDR1 is SGHNT, CDR2 YYREEE (reference sequence). Trimming pared 4 bases from V and 0 bases from J, leaving 15 bases between. There are 16 residues in the CDR3. CDR3 amino acids: CASSPDFGGSTDTQYF. In DNA, the CDR3 is TGTGCCAGCAGCCCAGATTTTGGGGGCAGCACAGATACGCAGTATTTT. The full variable domain, in which reference TRBV5-4 and TRBJ2-3 provide the parts outside the CDR3, is ETGVTQSPTHLIKTRGQQVTLRCSSQSGHNTVSWYQQALGQGPQFIFQYYREEENGRGNFPPRFSGLQFPNYSSELNVNALELDDSALYLCASSPDFGGSTDTQYFGPGTRLTVL.

CDR3 loop: CASSLVGQGMDYGYTF. As DNA, the CDR3 is TGTGCCAGCAGCTTGGTAGGGCAGGGTATGGACTATGGCTACACCTTC. The chain recombines TRBV5-4 with TRBJ1-2, with a weak D call TRBD1 (5 bases). The V end was cut by 0 bases, the J end by 3 bases, with 15 bases between. This CDR3 contains 16 residues. Germline V gene sequence: CDR1 SGHNT, CDR2 YYREEE (reference sequence). The full variable domain, with the rest looked up from reference TRBV5-4 and TRBJ1-2, is ETGVTQSPTHLIKTRGQQVTLRCSSQSGHNTVSWYQQALGQGPQFIFQYYREEENGRGNFPPRFSGLQFPNYSSELNVNALELDDSALYLCASSLVGQGMDYGYTFGSGTRLTVV.

The chain recombines TRBV6-5 with TRBJ2-7, with 15 positions matching TRBD2. The germline V gene encodes CDR1 MNHEY and CDR2 SVGAGI. CDR3 length equals 14 residues. Trimming cost V 6 bases and J 7 bases; bases outside gene matches: 4. The CDR3 spells CASRRTSGGVEQYF. CDR3 in DNA: TGTGCCAGCAGAAGGACTAGCGGGGGGGTAGAGCAGTACTTC.

In its sample, this clone was seen once. The chain is built from TRBV6-5 and TRBJ1-1; 8 positions agree with TRBD1. The CDR3 is 14 amino acids. The V gene's germline CDR1 is MNHEY and CDR2 SVGAGI. V shed 4 bases, J shed 4 bases, and the junction held 5 bases outside the gene matches. CDR3 coding DNA: TGTGCCAGCAGTTCGGGACAGGAGAGCACTGAAGCTTTCTTT. This codes for CASSSGQESTEAFF.

This clone has only one observation. J is TRBJ1-6 and V is TRBV19, with a tentative D call TRBD1 (6 bases). The germline CDR1 and CDR2 sequences are LNHDA and SQIVND (reference sequence). The CDR3 covers 14 residues. V lost 9 bases to trimming and J lost 6 bases, with 15 bases between them. The CDR3 DNA reads TGTGCCAGCCGACAGGCCGGAGGTAATTCACCCCTCCACTTT. It is translated as CASRQAGGNSPLHF.

The J gene is TRBJ2-7, the V gene TRBV5-1, with D possibly matching TRBD2 (5 bases). The CDR3 sequence is 14 residues long. The V gene's germline CDR1 is SGHRS and CDR2 YFSETQ. V was trimmed by 4 bases and J by 3 bases, leaving 14 bases between them. The DNA of the CDR3 is TGCGCCAGCAGCCGGACGTCCGGGGACTACGAGCAGTACTTC. Translating gives CASSRTSGDYEQYF.

The CDR3 DNA reads TGTGCCATCAGTGAGAGCGAGGGAAACTATGGCTACACCTTC. Its protein product is CAISESEGNYGYTF. The chain carries TRBV10-3 and TRBJ1-2; D remains ambiguous. The germline gives CDR1 ENHRY, CDR2 SYGVKD. This CDR3 comprises 14 residues. V lost 2 bases, J lost 2 bases, and 9 bases lay in between.

This chain uses TRBV5-1 with TRBJ1-3; unclear D gene. Germline CDR1 and CDR2: SGHRS and YFSETQ. Trimming removed 2 bases at V and 4 bases at J, with 13 bases between. This CDR3 is built from 15 residues. This CDR3 reads CASSFSPGAGNTIYF. The CDR3 DNA follows: TGCGCCAGCAGCTTCTCTCCAGGCGCGGGAAACACCATATATTTT.

The CDR3 reads CASSRGTGTRGGANVLTF. DNA for the CDR3: TGCGCCAGCAGCCGCGGGACAGGGACTCGGGGAGGGGCCAACGTCCTGACTTTC. The chain couples TRBV5-1 to TRBJ2-6, with 9 bases lining up with TRBD1. The germline V gene encodes CDR1 SGHRS and CDR2 YFSETQ. The junction had 12 bases not matched to a gene; V was cut back by 4 bases and J by 4 bases. The CDR3 length is 18 residues.

This clone was recorded only once. The chain has TRBV10-3 and TRBJ1-4; TRBD1 matches 8 bases. This CDR3 has 13 residues. CDR1 and CDR2 from the germline V gene are ENHRY and SYGVKD. Germline trimming cut 6 bases from V and 7 bases from J; bases unmatched to any gene: 4. The chain's CDR3 is CAISPGGIEKLFF. CDR3 in DNA: TGTGCCATCAGCCCAGGGGGCATTGAAAAACTGTTTTTT.

The chain couples TRBV4-3 to TRBJ2-2, with a tentative D call TRBD2 (6 bases). There are 16 residues in the CDR3. Trimming shortened V by 4 bases and J by 5 bases, and 17 bases separated the two germline ends. CDR1 is LGHNA and CDR2 is YSLEER in the germline V gene. CDR3 coding DNA: TGCGCCAGCAGCCTGGGTGGGGGAGGTGGGACCGGGGAGCTGTTTTTT. As protein: CASSLGGGGGTGELFF.

The chain has TRBV10-3 and TRBJ2-7; TRBD1 agrees at 8 bases. Germline V gene data show CDR1 as ENHRY and CDR2 as SYGVKD. CDR3 size: 14 residues. With 6 bases clipped from V and 5 bases from J, the junction kept 9 bases outside the gene matches. CDR3 sequence (DNA): TGTGCCATCAGGGGCCCGGGACAGGTCCACGAGCAGTACTTC. This sequence encodes CAIRGPGQVHEQYF.

The gene calls are TRBV4-3 and TRBJ2-1; possibly TRBD1 for D (6 bases). This CDR3 is 15 amino acids long. V was pared by 0 bases and J by 2 bases, with 8 bases between. Per the germline V gene, CDR1 is LGHNA and CDR2 is YSLEER. CDR3 sequence: CASSQDRGAYNEQFF. As DNA, the CDR3 is TGCGCCAGCAGCCAAGACAGGGGAGCCTACAATGAGCAGTTCTTC.

This clone showed up just a few times. This chain connects TRBV5-1 to TRBJ1-2; D possibly corresponds to TRBD1 (5 bases). Germline values: CDR1 SGHRS, CDR2 YFSETQ. Trimming pared 4 bases from V and 4 bases from J, leaving 8 bases between. The CDR3 is 12 amino acids. CDR3 residues: CASSADSYGYTF. In DNA form, the CDR3 reads TGCGCCAGCAGCGCCGACAGCTATGGCTACACCTTC.

The V gene is TRBV6-5, the J gene TRBJ1-2, with D maybe TRBD1 (5 bases). This CDR3 region has 15 residues. Germline V gives CDR1 MNHEY, CDR2 SVGAGI. V was clipped by 6 bases and J by 4 bases, with 18 bases between them. The CDR3 sequence is CASSPNSRGFYGYTF. The CDR3 DNA reads TGTGCCAGCAGCCCCAACAGTCGGGGGTTCTATGGCTACACCTTC.

In its sample, this clone was seen once. This chain uses TRBV19 with TRBJ1-5, with TRBD1 matching over 10 bases. V gave up 3 bases and J gave up 4 bases; unmatched junction bases: 9. Per the germline V gene, CDR1 is LNHDA and CDR2 is SQIVND (reference sequence). This CDR3 contains 17 residues. The CDR3 sequence is CASSMGDRGLWNQPQHF. Here the CDR3 DNA reads TGTGCCAGTAGTATGGGAGACAGGGGGCTTTGGAATCAGCCCCAGCATTTT.

The chain is built from TRBV9 and TRBJ1-1, with 8 bases matching TRBD1. The germline V gene encodes CDR1 SGDLS and CDR2 YYNGEE. The CDR3 is made up of 15 amino acids. Trimming took 4 bases from V and 0 from J; bases not matched to a gene: 5. CDR3 loop: CASSPETGVNTEAFF. In DNA form, the CDR3 reads TGTGCCAGCAGCCCCGAGACAGGGGTGAACACTGAAGCTTTCTTT.

This chain uses TRBV11-2 with TRBJ1-4; TRBD1 agrees at 8 bases. The germline gives CDR1 SGHAT, CDR2 FQNNGV. V lost 3 bases to trimming and J lost 6 bases; unmatched junction nucleotides: 3. The length of the CDR3 is 14 residues. CDR3 DNA: TGTGCCAGCAGCTTGGGGACAGGAGATGAAAAACTGTTTTTT. It specifies CASSLGTGDEKLFF. The full variable domain, completed using reference TRBV11-2 and TRBJ1-4, is EAGVAQSPRYKIIEKRQSVAFWCNPISGHATLYWYQQILGQGPKLLIQFQNNGVVDDSQLPKDRFSAERLKGVDSTLKIQPAKLEDSAVYLCASSLGTGDEKLFFGSGTQLSVL.

This rearrangement joins TRBV7-2 to TRBJ2-7; the match to TRBD2 covers 7 bases. CDR1 and CDR2 from the germline V gene are SGHTA and FQGNSA. The J segment lost 0 bases and the V segment lost 3 bases, leaving 5 bases of the junction unmatched. This CDR3 spans 15 amino acids. The CDR3: CASSLGGSASYEQYF. CDR3 in DNA: TGTGCCAGCAGCTTGGGGGGGTCCGCCTCCTACGAGCAGTACTTC.